The entry that follows covers one T cell receptor (beta chain) sequence. This entry comes from a study of PD-1 blockade in mismatch repair-deficient tumors. Trimming left V 2 bases short and J 2 bases short, with 10 bases between. The CDR3 sequence is 14 residues long. From germline, CDR1 is MNHEY and CDR2 SVGAGI. PCR or immunohistochemistry showed mismatch repair deficiency in every enrolled patient. The TCR-sequenced patients were a few responders to pembrolizumab. The protocol was immunoSEQ multiplex PCR, while the TCRdb copy is restricted to in-frame clones and leaves out a portion. The sample holds tens of thousands of clones, 84% seen once.

This TCR was sampled from an adult with mismatch repair-deficient cancer. The chain recombines TRBV6-5 with TRBJ2-7; D call uncertain. Material: peripheral blood, obtained 2 weeks after starting pembrolizumab. The CDR3 here is CASSYGQSAYEQYF. DNA for the CDR3: TGTGCCAGCAGTTACGGGCAGAGTGCCTACGAGCAGTACTTC.